One and the same sample provided the 9 T cell receptor beta chains below, sequenced in a study of cytomegalovirus exposure and HLA in healthy donors (dated by TCRdb to 2017 to 2019). Libraries came from the immunoSEQ multiplex PCR assay. TCRdb took over this immuneACCESS table, retaining in-frame rearrangements with V and J assigned. Such tables are incomplete; in checked studies, under half of the missing clones stem from an unresolved V gene, and the remainder is unexplained. The sample contains under 300,000 clones, roughly 85% of them found a single time. Around 1% of the sample is taken by the ten largest. The material sequenced was PBMCs. The receptor set was obtained from a woman younger than 35 in good health and CMV-seronegative.

The V call is TRBV28, the J call TRBJ2-7; a weak D match, TRBD1 (6 bases). This CDR3 region has 15 residues. Germline assignment: CDR1 MDHEN and CDR2 SYDVKM. Trimming left V 5 bases short and J 0 bases short, with 14 bases between. In nucleotides, the CDR3 is TGTGCCAGCAGTGGGGCGGACAGAATCTCCTACGAGCAGTACTTC. Residues: CASSGADRISYEQYF.

The gene calls are TRBV7-2 and TRBJ1-2; D is possibly TRBD1 (5 bases). This CDR3 region has 14 residues. Per germline, CDR1 SGHTA and CDR2 FQGNSA. V lost 5 bases and J lost 5, with 15 bases in between. This chain's CDR3 is CASSADSFYYGYTF. The CDR3, as DNA: TGTGCCAGCAGCGCCGACAGTTTTTATTATGGCTACACCTTC. The variable domain in full, with the rest retrieved from reference TRBV7-2 and TRBJ1-2, is GAGVSQSPSNKVTEKGKDVELRCDPISGHTALYWYRQSLGQGLEFLIYFQGNSAPDKSGLPSDRFSAERTGGSVSTLTIQRTQQEDSAVYLCASSADSFYYGYTFGSGTRLTVV.

In its sample, this clone was seen once. The chain links TRBV6-5 to TRBJ1-5; 10 nucleotides align to TRBD1. The V gene end was trimmed by 5 bases and the J gene end by 7 bases; junction bases not matched to a gene: 5. This CDR3 spans 14 amino acids. Per the germline V gene, CDR1 is MNHEY and CDR2 is SVGAGI. CDR3 in amino acids: CASSEGQGRQPQHF. In DNA, the CDR3 is TGTGCCAGCAGTGAGGGACAGGGGCGACAGCCCCAGCATTTT.

CDR3: CASSQVGFGLPNEQFF. For the CDR3, the DNA is TGTGCCAGCAGCCAAGTTGGGTTTGGGCTGCCCAATGAGCAGTTCTTC. The rearrangement links TRBV4-2 to TRBJ2-1; D is undetermined. The CDR3 spans 16 residues. Germline V gene lookup returns CDR1 LGHNA and CDR2 YNFKEQ. V lost 1 base to trimming and J lost 6 bases, with 16 bases between them.

Only a few counts were recorded for this clone. This chain connects TRBV4-1 to TRBJ1-5; no reliable D call. This CDR3 has 15 residues. V gave up 0 bases and J gave up 7 bases, with 13 bases separating them. CDR1 and CDR2 (germline): MGHRA, YSYEKL. As DNA, the CDR3 is TGCGCCAGCAGCCAAGAAACCAGTCCGTACCAGCCCCAGCATTTT. It is translated as CASSQETSPYQPQHF.

CDR3 DNA: TGTGCCAGCAGTGAGTGGAAGTCCTTCCTAGAGCGGGGCGGGGGCTACACCTTC. Protein: CASSEWKSFLERGGGYTF. The chain has TRBV2 and TRBJ1-2, with D possibly TRBD1 on 5 matching bases. The germline CDR1 and CDR2 sequences are SNHLY and FYNNEI. V shed 3 bases and J shed 8 bases, with 28 bases lying between them. CDR3 length equals 18 residues.

V and J are TRBV29-1 and TRBJ2-7; 11 nucleotides line up with TRBD1. The ends lost 4 bases at V and 0 bases at J; junction bases unmatched: 5. The CDR3 is made up of 15 amino acids. Germline V gives CDR1 SQVTM, CDR2 ANQGSEA. The CDR3 reads CSVAEGTGGSYEQYF. CDR3 coding DNA: TGCAGCGTTGCCGAGGGGACAGGGGGCTCCTACGAGCAGTACTTC.

The CDR3 loop is CASTFPRGRSNQPQHF. The CDR3 DNA reads as TGTGCCAGCACCTTCCCCCGGGGGAGAAGCAATCAGCCCCAGCATTTT. V is TRBV27 and J is TRBJ1-5; weak D call: TRBD1 (5 bases). V was trimmed by 7 bases and J by 1 base, leaving 17 bases between them. The CDR3 is 16 amino acids. Germline CDR1 reads MNHEY; CDR2 reads SMNVEV (reference sequence).

This clone was seen a handful of times. This chain connects TRBV28 to TRBJ2-2, with a tentative D call TRBD2 (6 bases). Germline V gene lookup returns CDR1 MDHEN and CDR2 SYDVKM. The CDR3 is made up of 14 amino acids. Trimming took 6 bases from V and 2 from J, leaving 10 bases between them. The DNA for the CDR3 is TGTGCCAGCAGCCTGGGACTTAACACCGGGGAGCTGTTTTTT. Translating it yields CASSLGLNTGELFF.